A single sample gave rise to the 30 T cell receptor beta chains below, sequenced in a study of cytomegalovirus exposure and HLA in healthy donors (dated 2017 in TCRdb). The library was made by the immunoSEQ multiplex PCR assay. For the multiplex PCR, a mixture combining 60 forward primers for TCR Vbeta segments and 13 reverse primers for TCR Jbeta segments was used. TCRdb took this table from immuneACCESS and kept in-frame rearrangements with V and J called. Such tables lack part of the clones; where checked against another copy, unresolved V genes explain under half of the gap, and the rest is unexplained. This sample lists about 120,000 clones; roughly 80% were detected once. The top ten clonotypes cover roughly 12% of the sample. Material for sequencing was PBMCs. The receptors here all came from a male donor in good health and CMV-seropositive.

The chain carries TRBV11-3 and TRBJ2-6; D is ambiguous. Germline CDR1 SGHNT, CDR2 YENEEA. Between the trimmed V and J ends, which lost 5 bases and 0 bases, there was a span of 5 bases. The CDR3 runs to 14 residues. CDR3 in amino acids: CASSQNSGANVLTF. The DNA of the CDR3 is TGTGCCAGCAGCCAAAACTCTGGGGCCAACGTCCTGACTTTC.

V and J are TRBV7-9 and TRBJ2-1, with 11 positions matching TRBD2. With 3 bases clipped from V and 10 bases from J, the junction kept 5 bases outside the gene matches. This CDR3 region has 14 residues. Germline CDR1 reads SEHNR; CDR2 reads FQNEAQ (reference sequence). This CDR3 is CASSFLAGGVEQFF. DNA of the CDR3: TGTGCCAGCAGCTTTTTAGCGGGAGGGGTGGAGCAGTTCTTC.

The rearrangement joins TRBV30 to TRBJ2-7, with TRBD2 matching over 7 bases. The CDR3 runs 14 residues. V lost 5 bases and J lost 0; bases outside the gene matches: 7. Looked up from germline, CDR1 is GTSNPN and CDR2 is SVGIG (reference sequence). In DNA form, the CDR3 reads TGTGCCTGGGGCCCTGGGGGGGGCTCCTACGAGCAGTACTTC. It specifies CAWGPGGGSYEQYF.

This clone has a handful of counts. The chain couples TRBV7-2 to TRBJ1-6; unclear D gene. This CDR3 is 12 amino acids long. Germline assignment: CDR1 SGHTA and CDR2 FQGNSA. Trimming cost V 1 base and J 11 bases, with 6 bases left between them. The CDR3 region has the DNA TGTGCCAGCAGCTTAGAGCTACCACCCCTCCACTTT. This translates into CASSLELPPLHF.

The count of this clone is one. The rearrangement uses TRBV14 and TRBJ2-7; no definite D call. CDR1 and CDR2 (germline): SGHDN, FVKESK. There are 13 residues in the CDR3. Trimming stripped 2 bases from V and 5 bases from J, with 10 bases between. CDR3 nucleotide sequence: TGTGCCAGCAGCCAATGGAACTACGACGAGCAGTACTTC. Amino acids: CASSQWNYDEQYF.

This clone has more than one count but fewer than ten. V and J are TRBV5-6 and TRBJ1-2; D is ambiguous. The V end was cut by 0 bases, the J end by 1 base, with 7 bases between. Germline values: CDR1 SGHDT, CDR2 YYEEEE. CDR3 size: 14 residues. CDR3 in amino acids: CASSLVQNNYGYTF. The CDR3 nucleotides are TGTGCCAGCAGCTTGGTGCAGAATAACTATGGCTACACCTTC.

This clone was counted only a few times. The gene calls are TRBV9 and TRBJ2-3; TRBD2 matches 7 bases. The CDR3 sequence is 16 residues long. The germline V gene encodes CDR1 SGDLS and CDR2 YYNGEE. The V and J ends lost 2 bases and 4 bases, in that order; junction bases with no gene match: 10. The CDR3 DNA is TGTGCCAGCAGCGTTTCCCGCGGGAGTGTCGCAGATACGCAGTATTTT. Translating it yields CASSVSRGSVADTQYF. Combining the CDR3 with reference TRBV9 and TRBJ2-3 gives the whole variable domain DSGVTQTPKHLITATGQRVTLRCSPRSGDLSVYWYQQSLDQGLQFLIQYYNGEERAKGNILERFSAQQFPDLHSELNLSSLELGDSALYFCASSVSRGSVADTQYFGPGTRLTVL.

The gene calls are TRBV7-2 and TRBJ2-2; a possible D gene is TRBD1 (5 bases). CDR1 and CDR2 from the germline V gene are SGHTA and FQGNSA. CDR3 length equals 15 residues. V gave up 4 bases and J gave up 2 bases, with 11 bases separating them. CDR3 sequence reads: CASSSGIINTGELFF. In nucleotides, the CDR3 is TGTGCCAGCAGCTCAGGGATAATTAACACCGGGGAGCTGTTTTTT.

CDR3 in DNA: TGTGCCAGCAGCTCAGGGACAGGCGCTGAAGCTTTCTTT. Translating it yields CASSSGTGAEAFF. This chain uses TRBV11-3 with TRBJ1-1, with 8 positions matching TRBD1. The CDR3 is made up of 13 amino acids. The germline V gene encodes CDR1 SGHNT and CDR2 YENEEA. The J segment lost 6 bases and the V segment lost 4 bases, leaving 4 bases of the junction unmatched.

The chain joins TRBV19 to TRBJ1-5; possibly TRBD1 for D (5 bases). Germline V gene sequence: CDR1 LNHDA, CDR2 SQIVND (reference sequence). Trimming removed 7 bases from V and 5 bases from J, with 12 bases in between. This CDR3 has 13 residues. CDR3 protein: CASKGLAHQPQHF. The CDR3 region has the DNA TGTGCCAGTAAGGGGCTGGCTCATCAGCCCCAGCATTTT.

V and J are TRBV10-2 and TRBJ2-1, with 8 nucleotides matching TRBD2. There are 15 residues in the CDR3. V gave up 3 bases and J gave up 7 bases; unmatched junction bases: 8. Germline CDR1 and CDR2: WSHSY and SAAADI. CDR3 sequence (DNA): TGCGCCAGCAGTGACATAACTAGCGGAGCTAATGAGCAGTTCTTC. Translating it yields CASSDITSGANEQFF.

This chain uses TRBV7-3 with TRBJ2-4; 10 nucleotides agree with TRBD1. V was clipped by 0 bases and J by 7 bases; unmatched bases: 3. Germline V CDR1 and CDR2: SGHTA, FQGTGA. This CDR3 is 15 amino acids long. The CDR3 coding sequence is TGTGCCAGCAGCTTAACCGGGACAGGGGACAACATTCAGTACTTC. As protein: CASSLTGTGDNIQYF.

The CDR3 here is CASSLRGPPSYNEQFF. The CDR3 DNA reads as TGTGCCAGCAGTTTGCGGGGACCTCCCTCCTACAATGAGCAGTTCTTC. The chain is built from TRBV27 and TRBJ2-1; weak D call: TRBD2 (6 bases). Germline V CDR1 and CDR2: MNHEY, SMNVEV (reference sequence). The CDR3 has 16 residues. Deletions cut 3 bases from V and 0 bases from J, with 12 bases between.

The DNA for the CDR3 is TGTGCCAGCGGGACGAGCGGGGGCCCTCCCTACGAGCAGTACTTC. Translated, it gives CASGTSGGPPYEQYF. This chain links TRBV28 with TRBJ2-7; 8 nucleotides align to TRBD2. Germline V gene sequence: CDR1 MDHEN, CDR2 SYDVKM. The ends lost 8 bases at V and 2 bases at J; junction bases unmatched: 11. The CDR3 sequence is 15 residues long.

The chain couples TRBV7-2 to TRBJ2-1; D possibly corresponds to TRBD1 (6 bases). Germline values: CDR1 SGHTA, CDR2 FQGNSA. The V gene lost 8 bases and the J gene lost 4 bases, with 18 bases spanning the gap. CDR3 size: 15 residues. CDR3 protein: CASGTTRDTYNEQFF. CDR3 in DNA: TGTGCCAGCGGAACTACCCGGGACACTTACAATGAGCAGTTCTTC.

The chain is built from TRBV4-2 and TRBJ1-6; perhaps TRBD1 as D (6 bases). With 0 bases removed from V and 7 bases from J, the gap between germline ends came to 16 bases. The CDR3 spans 17 residues. Germline lookup yields CDR1 LGHNA and CDR2 YNFKEQ. The CDR3: CASSQDSGGAENSPLHF. DNA for the CDR3: TGTGCCAGCAGCCAAGATTCGGGGGGCGCAGAGAATTCACCCCTCCACTTT.

V usage is TRBV29-1 and J usage is TRBJ2-7, with TRBD1 matching over 12 bases. The CDR3 is made up of 13 amino acids. Trimming cost V 6 bases and J 5 bases; bases outside gene matches: 5. Per germline, CDR1 SQVTM and CDR2 ANQGSEA. As DNA, the CDR3 is TGCAGCGTGTACGGGACAGGGGGCAACGAGCAGTACTTC. Protein sequence: CSVYGTGGNEQYF.

The chain joins TRBV19 to TRBJ1-5; no definite D call. CDR3 length equals 13 residues. Trimming took off 3 bases at V and 8 bases at J, with 11 bases between the two ends. In germline, CDR1 is LNHDA, CDR2 SQIVND (reference sequence). The CDR3 DNA sequence: TGTGCCAGTAGTATGGACGCGGGAAAGCCCCAGCATTTT. Protein sequence: CASSMDAGKPQHF.

The CDR3 DNA sequence: TGTGCCAGCAGCGTATACCCAAAGCCTGACTTGACTAACTATGGCTACACCTTC. It codes for CASSVYPKPDLTNYGYTF. This sequence joins TRBV9 and TRBJ1-2; D is unresolved. The CDR3 has 18 amino acids. The V and J ends lost 1 base and 0 bases respectively, with 19 bases between them. Germline assignment: CDR1 SGDLS and CDR2 YYNGEE.

The V gene is TRBV18, the J gene TRBJ2-5; 8 nucleotides line up with TRBD1. J lost 2 bases, V lost 2 bases, and 4 bases had no gene match. The CDR3 has 15 residues. Germline CDR1 KGHSH, CDR2 LQKENI. The CDR3 spells CASSPAQGGQETQYF. Written as DNA, the CDR3 is TGTGCCAGCTCACCAGCACAGGGGGGACAAGAGACCCAGTACTTC.

V and J are TRBV30 and TRBJ1-5; 8 bases fit TRBD1. Germline trimming cut 7 bases from V and 3 bases from J; bases unmatched to any gene: 2. Germline V gene lookup returns CDR1 GTSNPN and CDR2 SVGIG (reference sequence). The CDR3 is 12 residues long. The CDR3 region has the DNA TGTGCCTCGGGACAGGTCAATCAGCCCCAGCATTTT. Its protein is CASGQVNQPQHF.

V usage is TRBV5-1 and J usage is TRBJ2-7, with TRBD2 identical over 8 bases. The CDR3 loop spans 14 amino acids. The trim removed 0 bases at V and 3 bases at J, leaving 2 bases unmatched. Germline V gives CDR1 SGHRS, CDR2 YFSETQ. This CDR3 reads CASSLELAVYEQYF. For the CDR3, the DNA is TGCGCCAGCAGCTTGGAACTAGCGGTCTACGAGCAGTACTTC.

The gene calls are TRBV19 and TRBJ2-1, with 15 bases matching TRBD2. The CDR3 sequence is 17 residues long. V gave up 10 bases and J gave up 2 bases; unmatched junction bases: 9. Germline V gene lookup returns CDR1 LNHDA and CDR2 SQIVND (reference sequence). Written as DNA, the CDR3 is TGTGCCATTTCTAAGGGACTAGCGGGAGGCGCCTACAATGAGCAGTTCTTC. Translation gives CAISKGLAGGAYNEQFF. Complete variable domain (other parts from reference TRBV19 and TRBJ2-1): DGGITQSPKYLFRKEGQNVTLSCEQNLNHDAMYWYRQDPGQGLRLIYYSQIVNDFQKGDIAEGYSVSREKKESFPLTVTSAQKNPTAFYLCAISKGLAGGAYNEQFFGPGTRLTVL.

V and J are TRBV5-4 and TRBJ2-7; tentative D call: TRBD1 (5 bases). Germline assignment: CDR1 SGHNT and CDR2 YYREEE (reference sequence). The CDR3 is made up of 14 amino acids. Trimming took off 0 bases at V and 5 bases at J, with 12 bases between the two ends. CDR3 sequence: CASSLGQGGNEQYF. CDR3 in DNA: TGTGCCAGCAGCTTGGGGCAGGGTGGGAACGAGCAGTACTTC.

The chain joins TRBV7-2 to TRBJ2-1; 8 bases fit TRBD1. From germline, CDR1 is SGHTA and CDR2 FQGNSA. The ends lost 5 bases at V and 7 bases at J; junction bases unmatched: 7. This CDR3 is built from 14 residues. In DNA form, the CDR3 reads TGTGCCAGCAGCGAAACAGGGGGAAGAAATGAGCAGTTCTTC. It specifies CASSETGGRNEQFF.

The chain combines TRBV14 with TRBJ2-7; D ambiguous. Germline assignment: CDR1 SGHDN and CDR2 FVKESK. This CDR3 comprises 12 residues. Trimming took off 3 bases at V and 4 bases at J, with 7 bases between the two ends. The CDR3 protein is CASSHGLYEQYF. The CDR3 nucleotides are TGTGCCAGCAGCCACGGTCTGTACGAGCAGTACTTC.

The chain recombines TRBV4-1 with TRBJ1-5; possible D gene TRBD1, 6 bases. The germline V gene encodes CDR1 MGHRA and CDR2 YSYEKL. CDR3 length equals 14 residues. Between the trimmed V and J ends, which lost 4 bases and 4 bases, there was a span of 11 bases. CDR3: CASSPQGINQPQHF. The CDR3 nucleotides are TGCGCCAGCAGCCCTCAGGGGATAAATCAGCCCCAGCATTTT.

This clone has only one observation. The chain is built from TRBV29-1 and TRBJ1-1; D unclear. Germline V gene lookup returns CDR1 SQVTM and CDR2 ANQGSEA. This CDR3 spans 15 amino acids. The germline V and J ends were trimmed by 0 bases and 1 base, with 12 bases remaining between them. CDR3 DNA sequence: TGCAGCGTTGAAGATTCGAAAGCCACGAACACTGAAGCTTTCTTT. It encodes CSVEDSKATNTEAFF.

This clone appeared once. V and J are TRBV7-2 and TRBJ2-7; 13 bases align to TRBD2. CDR3 length equals 16 residues. Germline assignment: CDR1 SGHTA and CDR2 FQGNSA. Trimming removed 5 bases from V and 7 bases from J; junction bases left unmatched: 11. The CDR3 nucleotides are TGTGCCAGCAGCACCCAAGGACTAGCGGGAGCGAGTGAGCAGTACTTC. Protein sequence: CASSTQGLAGASEQYF.

This clone occurred a few times. The DNA for the CDR3 is TGTGCCAGCAGCTCAGGATGGAACACCGGGGAGCTGTTTTTT. Protein: CASSSGWNTGELFF. The chain joins TRBV5-4 to TRBJ2-2; the D is unclear. Per the germline V gene, CDR1 is SGHNT and CDR2 is YYREEE (reference sequence). Trimming cost V 3 bases and J 1 base, with 7 bases left between them. This CDR3 is 14 amino acids long.